This T cell receptor (beta chain) emerged from a study of identical twins. A single record per CDR3 protein comes from TCRdb applying MiXCR to the 5' RACE reads. The sample lists 130,000 to 150,000 distinct CDR3 sequences; 3.5% were seen once. This clonotype was seen at least ten times. The CDR3 is 20 residues long. Germline assignment: CDR1 SGDLS and CDR2 YYNGEE. Germline trimming cut 4 bases from V and 0 bases from J; bases unmatched to any gene: 18. The sample comprised memory T cells sorted from blood. This chain uses TRBV9 with TRBJ2-1, with 8 bases aligning to TRBD2. The TCR comes from a man aged 18-30 years in good health. The CDR3, as DNA: TGTGCCAGCAGCCCTATAGCGGGATCTACAACCTGGAGCTCCTACAATGAGCAGTTCTTC. This codes for CASSPIAGSTTWSSYNEQFF.